This T cell receptor beta chain is from a study of monozygotic twins with cystic fibrosis. In germline, CDR1 is SNHLY, CDR2 FYNNEI. Trimming stripped 10 bases from V and 4 bases from J, with 5 bases between. The CDR3 spans 10 residues. This table comes from immunoSEQ multiplex PCR, and its TCRdb copy is limited to in-frame clones, with some not included. This table has fewer than 30,000 clones, 90% appearing once. This clone was recorded only once. The gene calls are TRBV2 and TRBJ2-1; D gene ambiguous. The TCR originated in a girl aged 2-10 years with cystic fibrosis. Sequences were obtained from blood. CDR3 in DNA: TGTGCCACCATGTACAATGAGCAGTTCTTC. Protein sequence: CATMYNEQFF.